This TCR beta chain derives from a study of graft-versus-host responses after intestinal transplantation. Study outcomes and limitations: Researchers found peak circulating GvH clone levels linked to early post-transplant HvG declines.

On this clone: The antigen is undetermined.

TCRdb's copy holds only in-frame clones and misses some; the assay was immunoSEQ multiplex PCR. This repertoire shows approximately 99,000 clones, 91% found once; its top ten account for about 0.18%. The sequence derives from a human donor who was the organ donor for an intestinal transplant. Material: unstimulated CD4+ T cells sorted from spleen or lymph node cells, obtained before transplant.

CDR3 protein: CASSQDPPTSARIADTQYF. In DNA form, the CDR3 reads TGCGCCAGCAGCCAAGATCCTCCGACTAGCGCGAGGATCGCAGATACGCAGTATTTT. The chain uses TRBV4-3 and TRBJ2-3, with 8 nucleotides matching TRBD2. Germline CDR1 reads LGHNA; CDR2 reads YSLEER. J was trimmed by 4 bases and V by 0 bases; bases with no gene match: 15. This CDR3 region has 19 residues.